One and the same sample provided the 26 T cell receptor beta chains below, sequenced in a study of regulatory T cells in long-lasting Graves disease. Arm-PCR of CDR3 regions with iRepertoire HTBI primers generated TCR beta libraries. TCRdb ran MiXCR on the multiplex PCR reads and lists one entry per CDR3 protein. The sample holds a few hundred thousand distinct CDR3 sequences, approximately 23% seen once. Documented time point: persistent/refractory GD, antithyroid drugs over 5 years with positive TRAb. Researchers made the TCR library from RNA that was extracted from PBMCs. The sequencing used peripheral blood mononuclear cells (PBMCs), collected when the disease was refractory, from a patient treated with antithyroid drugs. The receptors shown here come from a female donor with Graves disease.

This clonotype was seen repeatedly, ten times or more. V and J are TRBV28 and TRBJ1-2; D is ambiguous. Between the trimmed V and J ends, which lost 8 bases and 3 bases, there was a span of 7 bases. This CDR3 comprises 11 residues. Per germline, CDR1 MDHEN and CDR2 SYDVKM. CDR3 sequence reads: CASGFYYGYTF. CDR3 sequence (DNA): TGTGCCAGCGGATTTTACTATGGCTACACCTTC.

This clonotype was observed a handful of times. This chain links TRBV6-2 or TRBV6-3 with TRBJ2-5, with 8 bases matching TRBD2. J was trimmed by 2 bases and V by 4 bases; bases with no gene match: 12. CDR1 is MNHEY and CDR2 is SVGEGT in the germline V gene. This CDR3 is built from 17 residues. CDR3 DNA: TGTGCCAGCAGTTTCCTTGCCCTCGGGACTAGGCAAGAGACCCAGTACTTC. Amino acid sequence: CASSFLALGTRQETQYF.

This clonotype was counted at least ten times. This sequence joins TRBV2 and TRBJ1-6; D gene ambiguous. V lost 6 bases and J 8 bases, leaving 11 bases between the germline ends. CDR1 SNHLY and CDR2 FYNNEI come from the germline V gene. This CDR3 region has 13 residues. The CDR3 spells CASSPQTDSPLHF. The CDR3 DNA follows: TGTGCCAGCAGCCCTCAGACTGATTCACCCCTCCACTTT.

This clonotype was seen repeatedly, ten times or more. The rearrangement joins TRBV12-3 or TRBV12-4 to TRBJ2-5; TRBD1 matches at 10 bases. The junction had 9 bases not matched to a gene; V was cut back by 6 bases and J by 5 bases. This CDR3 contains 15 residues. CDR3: CASRTPGQGLETQYF. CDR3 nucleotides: TGTGCCAGCAGAACACCGGGACAGGGGTTGGAGACCCAGTACTTC.

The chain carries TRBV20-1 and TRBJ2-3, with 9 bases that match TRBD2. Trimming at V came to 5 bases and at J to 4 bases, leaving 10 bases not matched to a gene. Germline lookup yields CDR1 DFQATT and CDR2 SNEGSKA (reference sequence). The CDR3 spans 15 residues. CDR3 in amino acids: CSAATGTSSADTQYF. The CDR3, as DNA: TGCAGTGCTGCAACCGGGACTAGCTCGGCAGATACGCAGTATTTT.

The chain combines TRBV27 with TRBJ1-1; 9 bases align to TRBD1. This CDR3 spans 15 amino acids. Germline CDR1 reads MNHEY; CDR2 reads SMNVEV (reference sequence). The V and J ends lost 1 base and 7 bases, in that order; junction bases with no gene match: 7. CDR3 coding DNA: TGTGCCAGCAGTTTATATGTGGGACAGGGAGTTGAAGCTTTCTTT. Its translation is CASSLYVGQGVEAFF.

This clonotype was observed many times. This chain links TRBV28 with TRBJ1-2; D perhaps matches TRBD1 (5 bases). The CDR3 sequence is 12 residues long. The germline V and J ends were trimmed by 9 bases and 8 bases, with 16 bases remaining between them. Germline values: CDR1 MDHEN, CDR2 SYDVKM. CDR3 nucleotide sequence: TGTGCCAGTACCCTGGGGGGGTACGGCTACACCTTC. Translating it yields CASTLGGYGYTF.

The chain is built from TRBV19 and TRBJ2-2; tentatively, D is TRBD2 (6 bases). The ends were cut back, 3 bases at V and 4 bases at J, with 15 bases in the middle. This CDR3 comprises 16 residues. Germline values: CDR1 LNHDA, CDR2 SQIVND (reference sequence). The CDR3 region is CASSIRRDPLTGELFF. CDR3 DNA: TGTGCCAGTAGTATCCGGAGGGACCCTCTCACCGGGGAGCTGTTTTTT.

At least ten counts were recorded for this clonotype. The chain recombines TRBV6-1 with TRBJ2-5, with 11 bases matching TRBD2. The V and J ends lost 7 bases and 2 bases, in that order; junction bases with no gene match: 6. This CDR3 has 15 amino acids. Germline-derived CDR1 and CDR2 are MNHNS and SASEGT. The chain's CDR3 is CASTPTSGEQETQYF. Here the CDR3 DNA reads TGTGCCAGCACCCCGACTAGCGGGGAACAAGAGACCCAGTACTTC.

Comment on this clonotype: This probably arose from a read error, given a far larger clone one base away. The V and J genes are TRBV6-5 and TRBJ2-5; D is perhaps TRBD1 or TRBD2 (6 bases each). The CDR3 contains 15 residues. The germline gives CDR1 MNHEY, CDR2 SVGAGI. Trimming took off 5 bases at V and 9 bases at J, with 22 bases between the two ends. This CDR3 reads CASSPAGVPREAQYF. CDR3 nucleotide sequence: TGTGCCAGCAGTCCCGCAGGGGTACCGAGGGAGGCCCAGTACTTC.

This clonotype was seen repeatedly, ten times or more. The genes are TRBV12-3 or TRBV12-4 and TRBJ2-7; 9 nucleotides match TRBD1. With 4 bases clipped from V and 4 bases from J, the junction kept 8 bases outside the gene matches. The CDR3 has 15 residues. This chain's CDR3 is CASSSGDRVGYEQYF. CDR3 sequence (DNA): TGTGCCAGCAGTTCAGGGGACAGGGTCGGATACGAGCAGTACTTC.

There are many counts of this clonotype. The CDR3 loop is CATSRRSPQETQYF. The CDR3 nucleotides read TGTGCCACCAGCAGGCGGTCCCCTCAAGAGACCCAGTACTTC. This chain links TRBV15 with TRBJ2-5, with D uncertain. V gave up 3 bases and J gave up 2 bases, with 10 bases separating them. Germline loops: CDR1 LNHNV, CDR2 YYDKDF (reference sequence). CDR3 length equals 14 residues.

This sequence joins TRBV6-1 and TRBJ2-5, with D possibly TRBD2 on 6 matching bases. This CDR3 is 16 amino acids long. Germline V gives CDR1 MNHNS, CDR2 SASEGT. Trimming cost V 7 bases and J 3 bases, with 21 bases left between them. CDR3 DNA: TGTGCCAGCACCGGGTCGTTGGGACTCCAAAAAGAGACCCAGTACTTC. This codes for CASTGSLGLQKETQYF.

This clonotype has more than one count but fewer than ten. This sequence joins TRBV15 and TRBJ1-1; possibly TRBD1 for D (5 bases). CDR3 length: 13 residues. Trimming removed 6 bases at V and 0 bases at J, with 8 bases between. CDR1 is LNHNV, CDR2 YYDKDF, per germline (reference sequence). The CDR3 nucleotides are TGTGCCACCAGTCAGGGTTTGAACACTGAAGCTTTCTTT. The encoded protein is CATSQGLNTEAFF.

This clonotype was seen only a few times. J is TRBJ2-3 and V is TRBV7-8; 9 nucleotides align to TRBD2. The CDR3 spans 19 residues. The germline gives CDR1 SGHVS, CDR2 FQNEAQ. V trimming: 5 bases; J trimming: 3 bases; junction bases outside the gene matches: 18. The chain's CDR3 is CASSPRLAGGTRGTDTQYF. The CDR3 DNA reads TGTGCCAGCAGCCCAAGGCTGGCGGGAGGGACGAGAGGGACAGATACGCAGTATTTT.

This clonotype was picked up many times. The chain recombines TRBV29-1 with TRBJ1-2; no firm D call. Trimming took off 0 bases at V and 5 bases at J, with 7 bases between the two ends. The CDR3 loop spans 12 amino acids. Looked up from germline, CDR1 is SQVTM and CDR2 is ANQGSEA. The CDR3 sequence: CSVEDRVYGYTF. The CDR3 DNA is TGCAGCGTTGAAGATCGGGTATATGGCTACACCTTC.

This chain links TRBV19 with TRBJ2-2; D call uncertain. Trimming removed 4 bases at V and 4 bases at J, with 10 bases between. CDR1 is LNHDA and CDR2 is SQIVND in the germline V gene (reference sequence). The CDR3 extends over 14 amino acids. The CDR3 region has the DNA TGTGCCAGTAGTACGACCCCAATCACCGGGGAGCTGTTTTTT. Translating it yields CASSTTPITGELFF.

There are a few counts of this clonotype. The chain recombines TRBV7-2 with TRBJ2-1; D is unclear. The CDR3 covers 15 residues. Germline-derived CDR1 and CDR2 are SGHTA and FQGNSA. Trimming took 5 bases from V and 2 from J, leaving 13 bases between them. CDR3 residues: CASSDRRPAYNEQFF. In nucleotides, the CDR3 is TGTGCCAGCAGCGATCGACGGCCCGCCTACAATGAGCAGTTCTTC.

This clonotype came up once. The CDR3 DNA is TGCAGCGTTGAAAGAGACTCTGGAAACACCATATATTTT. Translating gives CSVERDSGNTIYF. The V call is TRBV29-1, the J call TRBJ1-3; the D is unclear. Trimming cost V 2 bases and J 0 bases, with 5 bases left between them. The germline V gene encodes CDR1 SQVTM and CDR2 ANQGSEA. The CDR3 covers 13 residues. Based on the CDR3 plus reference TRBV29-1 and TRBJ1-3, the full variable domain is SAVISQKPSRDICQRGTSLTIQCQVDSQVTMMFWYRQQPGQSLTLIATANQGSEATYESGFVIDKFPISRPNLTFSTLTVSNMSPEDSSIYLCSVERDSGNTIYFGEGSWLTVV.

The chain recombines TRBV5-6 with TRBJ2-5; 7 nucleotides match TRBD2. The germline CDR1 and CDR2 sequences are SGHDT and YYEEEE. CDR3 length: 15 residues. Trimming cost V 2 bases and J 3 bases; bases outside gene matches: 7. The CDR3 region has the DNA TGTGCCAGCAGCTTTTTCGGGGGGAGCGAAGAGACCCAGTACTTC. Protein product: CASSFFGGSEETQYF.

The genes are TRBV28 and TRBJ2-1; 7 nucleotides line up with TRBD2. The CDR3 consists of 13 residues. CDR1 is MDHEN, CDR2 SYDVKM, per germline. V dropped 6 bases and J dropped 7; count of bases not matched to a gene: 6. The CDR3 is CASRGTIQNEQFF. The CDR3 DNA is TGTGCCAGCAGAGGGACTATTCAGAATGAGCAGTTCTTC. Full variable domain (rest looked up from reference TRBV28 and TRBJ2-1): DVKVTQSSRYLVKRTGEKVFLECVQDMDHENMFWYRQDPGLGLRLIYFSYDVKMKEKGDIPEGYSVSREKKERFSLILESASTNQTSMYLCASRGTIQNEQFFGPGTRLTVL.

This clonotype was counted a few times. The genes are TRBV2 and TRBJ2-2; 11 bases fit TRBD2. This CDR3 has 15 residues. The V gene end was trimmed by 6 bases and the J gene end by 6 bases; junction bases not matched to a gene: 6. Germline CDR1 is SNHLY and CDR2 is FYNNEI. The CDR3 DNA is TGTGCCAGCAGAGGACTAGCGGGTGACGCCGGGGAGCTGTTTTTT. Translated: CASRGLAGDAGELFF.

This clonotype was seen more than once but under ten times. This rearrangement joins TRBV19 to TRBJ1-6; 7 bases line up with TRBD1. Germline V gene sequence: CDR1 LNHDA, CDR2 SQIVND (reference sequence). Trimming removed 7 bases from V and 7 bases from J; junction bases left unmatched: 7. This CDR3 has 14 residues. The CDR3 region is CASNMGQPNSPLHF. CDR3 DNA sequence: TGTGCCAGTAATATGGGACAGCCAAATTCACCCCTCCACTTT.

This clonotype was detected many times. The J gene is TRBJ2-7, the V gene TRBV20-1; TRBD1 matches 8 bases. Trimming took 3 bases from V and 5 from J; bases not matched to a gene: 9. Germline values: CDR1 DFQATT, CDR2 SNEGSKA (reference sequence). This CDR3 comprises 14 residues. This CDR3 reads CSASPAGGIDEQYF. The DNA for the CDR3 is TGCAGTGCTAGTCCCGCAGGGGGCATCGACGAGCAGTACTTC.

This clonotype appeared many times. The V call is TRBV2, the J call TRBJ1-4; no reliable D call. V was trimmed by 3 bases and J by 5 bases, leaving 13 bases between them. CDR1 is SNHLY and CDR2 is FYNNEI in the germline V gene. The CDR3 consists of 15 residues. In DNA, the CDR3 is TGTGCCAGCAGTGAGGATGGGTACGGGAATGAAAAACTGTTTTTT. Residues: CASSEDGYGNEKLFF.

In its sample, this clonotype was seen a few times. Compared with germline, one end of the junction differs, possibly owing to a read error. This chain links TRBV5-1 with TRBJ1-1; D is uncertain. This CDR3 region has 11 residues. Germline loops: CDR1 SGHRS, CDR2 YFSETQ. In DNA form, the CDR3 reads TGTGCCAGCAGCTTGAGAATTGAAGCTTTCTTT. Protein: CASSLRIEAFF.